This paragraph reports one T cell receptor (beta chain). No antigen is known for it. The data derive from a study of T cell repertoires in cytomegalovirus infection. MiXCR, applied by TCRdb to the reads, yields one record per CDR3 protein. This sample carries about 920,000 distinct CDR3 sequences, approximately 32% of them seen once, and the ten largest clones take under 15%. The source material was cultured CD8+ T cells from PBMCs, sampled from culture after CMV antigen stimulation. This TCR was sampled from a human donor in good health (CMV status not recorded). Some clones in this sample may be carry-over from other donors' samples.

CDR3 sequence (DNA): TGTGCCAGCAGTTATCCGCCGGGACACTTCCCACGGGGCTCTGGGGCCAACGTCCTGACTTTC. Translation gives CASSYPPGHFPRGSGANVLTF. The chain is built from TRBV6-6 and TRBJ2-6, with D possibly being TRBD1 (6 bases). The CDR3 has 21 amino acids. The V end was cut by 3 bases, the J end by 0 bases, with 24 bases between. Germline V CDR1 and CDR2: MNHNY, SVGAGI (reference sequence).